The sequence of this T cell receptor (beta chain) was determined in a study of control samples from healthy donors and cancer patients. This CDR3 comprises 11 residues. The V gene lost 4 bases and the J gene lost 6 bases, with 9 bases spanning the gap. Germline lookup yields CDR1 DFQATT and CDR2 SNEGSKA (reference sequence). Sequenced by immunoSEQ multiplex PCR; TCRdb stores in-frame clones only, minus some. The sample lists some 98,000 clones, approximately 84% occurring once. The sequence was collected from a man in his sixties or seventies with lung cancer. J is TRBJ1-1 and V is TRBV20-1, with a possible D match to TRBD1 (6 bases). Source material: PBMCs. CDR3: CSAKDSPEAFF. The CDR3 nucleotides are TGCAGTGCTAAGGACAGCCCTGAAGCTTTCTTT.